This T cell receptor beta chain was sequenced during a study of regulatory T cells in long-lasting Graves disease. Study observations and caveats: More public clonotypes were shared by persistent patients (about 2,700) than by new patients (roughly 970).

V lost 2 bases, J lost 8 bases, and 12 bases lay in between. The CDR3 covers 13 residues. CDR1 and CDR2 (germline): MNHNS, SASEGT. Described time point: newly diagnosed GD, antithyroid drugs for less than 3 months. Generation of the TCR library employed RNA extracted from PBMCs. To make TCR beta libraries, researchers used iRepertoire HTBI primers and Arm-PCR of CDR3 regions. TCRdb used MiXCR to reprocess the multiplex PCR reads, holding one entry per CDR3 protein. The sample lists about 400,000 distinct CDR3 sequences, 15% to 20% seen once, with 20% to 25% in the top ten. About this clonotype: What it binds is unknown.

These data were also reused for a study on T cells in Graves' hyperthyroidism and ophthalmopathy. Per that study: Stable Graves' hyperthyroidism denoted no ophthalmopathy progression over 18 months. Hyperthyroidism, newly diagnosed and lasting under 2 months, affected patients aged 18 to 65.

The TCR was taken from a woman younger than 35 with Graves disease. The sequencing here drew on peripheral blood mononuclear cells (PBMCs), taken at new diagnosis, from a patient treated with antithyroid drugs. This chain joins TRBV6-1 and TRBJ1-2; no definite D call. The CDR3 DNA sequence: TGTGCCAGCAGTGAATGGGCGGGGTTCGGCTACACCTTC. Translating gives CASSEWAGFGYTF.